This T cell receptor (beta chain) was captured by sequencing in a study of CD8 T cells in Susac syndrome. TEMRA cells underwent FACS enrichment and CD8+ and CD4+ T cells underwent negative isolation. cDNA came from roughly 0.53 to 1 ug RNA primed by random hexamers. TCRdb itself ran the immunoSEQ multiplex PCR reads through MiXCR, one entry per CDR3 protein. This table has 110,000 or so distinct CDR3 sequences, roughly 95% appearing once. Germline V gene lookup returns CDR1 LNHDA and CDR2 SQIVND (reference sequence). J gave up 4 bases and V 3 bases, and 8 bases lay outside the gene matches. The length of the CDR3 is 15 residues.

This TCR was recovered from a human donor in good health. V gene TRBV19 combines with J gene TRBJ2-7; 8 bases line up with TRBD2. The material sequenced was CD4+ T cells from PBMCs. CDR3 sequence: CASSIGLAVGYEQYF. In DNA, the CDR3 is TGTGCCAGTAGTATCGGACTAGCTGTGGGATACGAGCAGTACTTC.